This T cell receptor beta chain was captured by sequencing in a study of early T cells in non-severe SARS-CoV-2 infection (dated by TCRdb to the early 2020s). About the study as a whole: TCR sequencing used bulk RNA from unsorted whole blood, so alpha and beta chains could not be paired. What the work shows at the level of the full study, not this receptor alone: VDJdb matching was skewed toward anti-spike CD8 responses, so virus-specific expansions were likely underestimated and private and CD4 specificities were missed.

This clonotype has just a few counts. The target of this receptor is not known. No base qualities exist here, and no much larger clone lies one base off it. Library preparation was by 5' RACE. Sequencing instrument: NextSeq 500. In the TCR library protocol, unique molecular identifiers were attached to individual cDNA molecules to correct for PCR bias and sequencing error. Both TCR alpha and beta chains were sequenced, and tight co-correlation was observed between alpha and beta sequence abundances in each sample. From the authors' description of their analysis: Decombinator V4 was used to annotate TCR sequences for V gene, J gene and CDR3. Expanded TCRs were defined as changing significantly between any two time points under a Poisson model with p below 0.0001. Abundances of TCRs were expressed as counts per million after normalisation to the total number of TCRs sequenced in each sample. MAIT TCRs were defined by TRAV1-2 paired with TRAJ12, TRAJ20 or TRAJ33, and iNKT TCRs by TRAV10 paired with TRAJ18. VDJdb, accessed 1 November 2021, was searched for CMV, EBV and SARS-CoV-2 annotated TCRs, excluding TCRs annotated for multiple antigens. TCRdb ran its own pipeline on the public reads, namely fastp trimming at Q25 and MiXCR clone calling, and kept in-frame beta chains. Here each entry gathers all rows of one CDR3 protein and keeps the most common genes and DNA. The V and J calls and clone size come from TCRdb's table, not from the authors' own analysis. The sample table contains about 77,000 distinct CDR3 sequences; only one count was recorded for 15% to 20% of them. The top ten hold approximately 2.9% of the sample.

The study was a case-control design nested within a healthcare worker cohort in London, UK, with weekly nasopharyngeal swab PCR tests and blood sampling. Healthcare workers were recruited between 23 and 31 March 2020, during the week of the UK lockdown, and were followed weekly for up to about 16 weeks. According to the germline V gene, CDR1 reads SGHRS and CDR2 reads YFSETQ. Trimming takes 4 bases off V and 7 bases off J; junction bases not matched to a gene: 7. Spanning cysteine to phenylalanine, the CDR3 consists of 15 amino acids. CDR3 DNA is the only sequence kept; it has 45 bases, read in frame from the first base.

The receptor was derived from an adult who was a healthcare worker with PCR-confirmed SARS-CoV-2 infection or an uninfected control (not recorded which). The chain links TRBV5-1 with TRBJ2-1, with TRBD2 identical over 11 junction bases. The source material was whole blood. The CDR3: CASSVSGGAMNEQFF. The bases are TGCGCCAGCAGCGTTAGCGGGGGGGCCATGAATGAGCAGTTCTTC.